This T cell receptor beta chain was captured by sequencing in a study of blood T cell repertoires in COVID-19. Only a few counts were recorded for this clone. CDR1 is MDHEN, CDR2 SYDVKM, per germline. With 5 bases clipped from V and 4 bases from J, the junction kept 7 bases outside the gene matches. The CDR3 is 16 amino acids. TCRdb's table, derived via immunoSEQ multiplex PCR, lists solely in-frame clones and lacks some. The table shows over 65,000 clones, with about 81% occurring only once. The receptor's source is a human donor in a cohort sampled during active COVID-19. Input material: peripheral blood. V is TRBV28 and J is TRBJ2-7, with 14 nucleotides matching TRBD2. CDR3 sequence reads: CASSPGLAGALYEQYF. CDR3 nucleotide sequence: TGTGCCAGCAGTCCGGGACTAGCGGGAGCTTTATACGAGCAGTACTTC.